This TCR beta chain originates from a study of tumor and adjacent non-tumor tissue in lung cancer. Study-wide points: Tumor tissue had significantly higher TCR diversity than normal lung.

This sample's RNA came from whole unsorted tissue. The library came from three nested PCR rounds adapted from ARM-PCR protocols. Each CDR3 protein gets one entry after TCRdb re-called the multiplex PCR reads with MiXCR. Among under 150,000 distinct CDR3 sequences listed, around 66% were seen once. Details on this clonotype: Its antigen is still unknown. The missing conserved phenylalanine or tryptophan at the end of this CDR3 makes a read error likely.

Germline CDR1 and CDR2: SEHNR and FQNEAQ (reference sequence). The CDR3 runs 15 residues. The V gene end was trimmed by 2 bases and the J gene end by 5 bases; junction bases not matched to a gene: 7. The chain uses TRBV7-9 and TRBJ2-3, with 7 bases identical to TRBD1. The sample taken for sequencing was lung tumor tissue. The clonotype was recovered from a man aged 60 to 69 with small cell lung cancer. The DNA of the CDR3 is TGTGCCAGCAGCTTAAGAAGGGGGCCAGGAGATACGCAGTATTTA. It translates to CASSLRRGPGDTQYL.